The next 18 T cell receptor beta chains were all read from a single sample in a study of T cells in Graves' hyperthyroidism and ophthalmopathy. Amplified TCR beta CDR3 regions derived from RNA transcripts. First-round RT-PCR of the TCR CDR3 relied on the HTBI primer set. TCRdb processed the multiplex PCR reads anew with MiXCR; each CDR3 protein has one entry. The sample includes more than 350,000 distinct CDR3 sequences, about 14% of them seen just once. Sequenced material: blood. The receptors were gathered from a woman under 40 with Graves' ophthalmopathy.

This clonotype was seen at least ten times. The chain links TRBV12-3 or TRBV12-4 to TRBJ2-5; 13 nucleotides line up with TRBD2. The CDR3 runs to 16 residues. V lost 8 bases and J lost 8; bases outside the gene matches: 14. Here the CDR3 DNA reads TGTGCCAGCTCCACTCTTACCGGGACTAGCGGGGCTACCCAGTACTTC. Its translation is CASSTLTGTSGATQYF.

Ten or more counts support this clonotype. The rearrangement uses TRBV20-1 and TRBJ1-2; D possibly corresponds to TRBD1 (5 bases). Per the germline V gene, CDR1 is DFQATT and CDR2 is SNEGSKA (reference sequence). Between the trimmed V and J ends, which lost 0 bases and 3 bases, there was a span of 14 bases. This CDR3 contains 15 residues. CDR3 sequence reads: CSARDLSGAYYGYTF. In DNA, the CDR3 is TGCAGTGCTAGAGATCTCAGCGGGGCGTACTATGGCTACACCTTC.

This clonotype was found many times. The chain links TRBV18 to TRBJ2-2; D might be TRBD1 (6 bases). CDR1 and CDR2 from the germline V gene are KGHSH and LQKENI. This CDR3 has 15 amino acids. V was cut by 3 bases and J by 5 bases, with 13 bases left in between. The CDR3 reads CASSPAAGATGELFF. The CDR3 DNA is TGTGCCAGCTCACCTGCGGCAGGGGCGACCGGGGAGCTGTTTTTT. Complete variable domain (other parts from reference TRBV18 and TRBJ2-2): NAGVMQNPRHLVRRRGQEARLRCSPMKGHSHVYWYRQLPEEGLKFMVYLQKENIIDESGMPKERFSAEFPKEGPSILRIQQVVRGDSAAYFCASSPAAGATGELFFGEGSRLTVL.

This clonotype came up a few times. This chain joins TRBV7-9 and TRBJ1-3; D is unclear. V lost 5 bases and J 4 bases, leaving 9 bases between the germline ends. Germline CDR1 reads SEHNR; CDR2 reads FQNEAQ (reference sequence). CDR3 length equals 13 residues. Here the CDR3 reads CASSPQVGNTIYF. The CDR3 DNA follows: TGTGCCAGCAGCCCCCAAGTAGGAAACACCATATATTTT.

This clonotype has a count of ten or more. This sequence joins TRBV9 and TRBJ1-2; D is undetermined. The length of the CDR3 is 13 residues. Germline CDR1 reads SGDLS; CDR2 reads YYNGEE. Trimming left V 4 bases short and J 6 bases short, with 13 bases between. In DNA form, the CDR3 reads TGTGCCAGCAGCCCCCGGAGTAAGGATGGCTACACCTTC. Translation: CASSPRSKDGYTF. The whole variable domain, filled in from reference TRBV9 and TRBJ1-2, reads DSGVTQTPKHLITATGQRVTLRCSPRSGDLSVYWYQQSLDQGLQFLIQYYNGEERAKGNILERFSAQQFPDLHSELNLSSLELGDSALYFCASSPRSKDGYTFGSGTRLTVV.

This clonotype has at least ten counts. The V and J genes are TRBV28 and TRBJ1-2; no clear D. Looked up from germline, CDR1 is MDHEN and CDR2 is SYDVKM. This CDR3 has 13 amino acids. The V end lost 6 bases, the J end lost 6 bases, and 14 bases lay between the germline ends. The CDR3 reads CASRRAGEHGYTF. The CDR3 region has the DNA TGTGCCAGCAGACGGGCAGGCGAGCATGGCTACACCTTC.

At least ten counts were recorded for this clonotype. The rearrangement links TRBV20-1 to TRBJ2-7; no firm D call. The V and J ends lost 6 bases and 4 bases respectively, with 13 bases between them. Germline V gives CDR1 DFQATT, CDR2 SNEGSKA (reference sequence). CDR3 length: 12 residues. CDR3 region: CSAKDSWYEQYF. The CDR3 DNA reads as TGCAGTGCCAAAGACTCGTGGTACGAGCAGTACTTC.

The CDR3 DNA reads as TGTGCCAGCAGCTTTGTGGGGGGTATGGGTAATGAAAAACTGTTTTTT. Translating it yields CASSFVGGMGNEKLFF. The chain recombines TRBV7-9 with TRBJ1-4; D may be TRBD1 (5 bases). Germline V gene sequence: CDR1 SEHNR, CDR2 FQNEAQ (reference sequence). CDR3 length: 16 amino acids. V was trimmed by 3 bases and J by 4 bases, leaving 15 bases between them. Full variable domain (rest looked up from reference TRBV7-9 and TRBJ1-4): DTGVSQNPRHKITKRGQNVTFRCDPISEHNRLYWYRQTLGQGPEFLTYFQNEAQLEKSRLLSDRFSAERPKGSFSTLEIQRTEQGDSAMYLCASSFVGGMGNEKLFFGSGTQLSVL.

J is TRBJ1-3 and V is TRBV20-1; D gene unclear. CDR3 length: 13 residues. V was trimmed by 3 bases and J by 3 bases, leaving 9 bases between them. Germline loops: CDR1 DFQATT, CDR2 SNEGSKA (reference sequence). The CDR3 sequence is CSASSGSGNTIYF. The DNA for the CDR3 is TGCAGTGCTAGTTCCGGGAGTGGAAACACCATATATTTT.

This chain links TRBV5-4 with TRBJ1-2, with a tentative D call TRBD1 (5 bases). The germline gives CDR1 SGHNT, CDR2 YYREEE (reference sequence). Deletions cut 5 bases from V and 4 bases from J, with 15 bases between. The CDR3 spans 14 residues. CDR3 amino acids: CASRYHGGTYGYTF. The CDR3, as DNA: TGTGCCAGCAGGTACCACGGGGGTACCTATGGCTACACCTTC.

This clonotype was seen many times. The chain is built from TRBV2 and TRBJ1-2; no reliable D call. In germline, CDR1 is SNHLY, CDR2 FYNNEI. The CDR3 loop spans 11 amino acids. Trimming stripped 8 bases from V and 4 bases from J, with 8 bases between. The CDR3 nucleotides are TGTGCCAGCGCCTTGGGCTATGGCTACACCTTC. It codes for CASALGYGYTF.

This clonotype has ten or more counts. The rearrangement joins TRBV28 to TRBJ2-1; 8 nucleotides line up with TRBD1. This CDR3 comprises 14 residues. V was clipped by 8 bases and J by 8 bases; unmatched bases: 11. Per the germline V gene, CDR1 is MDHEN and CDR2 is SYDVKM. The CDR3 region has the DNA TGTGCCAGCCGTCGGACAGGGCTTGTCGATGAGCAGTTCTTC. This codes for CASRRTGLVDEQFF.

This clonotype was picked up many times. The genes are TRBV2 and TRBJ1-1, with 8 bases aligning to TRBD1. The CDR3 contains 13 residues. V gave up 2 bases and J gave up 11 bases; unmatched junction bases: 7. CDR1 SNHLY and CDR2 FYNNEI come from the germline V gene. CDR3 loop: CASSELVTGVAFF. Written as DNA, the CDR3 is TGTGCCAGCAGTGAACTTGTGACAGGGGTCGCTTTCTTT.

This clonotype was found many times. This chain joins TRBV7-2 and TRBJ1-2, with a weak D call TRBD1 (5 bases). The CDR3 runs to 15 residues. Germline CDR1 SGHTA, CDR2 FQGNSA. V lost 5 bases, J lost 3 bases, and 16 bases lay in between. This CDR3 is CASSQPGGDDYGYTF. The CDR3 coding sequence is TGTGCCAGCAGCCAACCCGGTGGGGACGACTATGGCTACACCTTC.

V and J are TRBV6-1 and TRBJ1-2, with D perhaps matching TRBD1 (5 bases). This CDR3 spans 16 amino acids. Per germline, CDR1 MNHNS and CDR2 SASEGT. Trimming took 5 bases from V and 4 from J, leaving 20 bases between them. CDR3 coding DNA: TGTGCCAGCAGTCCTGGCAGGGCCAACATTTTCTATGGCTACACCTTC. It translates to CASSPGRANIFYGYTF.

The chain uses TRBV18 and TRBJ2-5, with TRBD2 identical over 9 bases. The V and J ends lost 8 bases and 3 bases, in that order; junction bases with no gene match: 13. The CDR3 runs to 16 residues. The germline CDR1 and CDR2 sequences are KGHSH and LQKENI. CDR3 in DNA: TGTGCCAGCAGCCCCCGGCTAGCGGGGTTTAAAGAGACCCAGTACTTC. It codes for CASSPRLAGFKETQYF. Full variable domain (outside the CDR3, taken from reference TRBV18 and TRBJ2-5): NAGVMQNPRHLVRRRGQEARLRCSPMKGHSHVYWYRQLPEEGLKFMVYLQKENIIDESGMPKERFSAEFPKEGPSILRIQQVVRGDSAAYFCASSPRLAGFKETQYFGPGTRLLVL.

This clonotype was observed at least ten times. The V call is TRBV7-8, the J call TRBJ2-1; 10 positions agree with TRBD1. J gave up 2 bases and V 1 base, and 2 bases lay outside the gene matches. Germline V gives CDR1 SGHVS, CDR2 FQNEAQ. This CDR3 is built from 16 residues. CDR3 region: CASSLGDRGPYNEQFF. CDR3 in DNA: TGTGCCAGCAGCTTAGGGGACAGGGGACCCTACAATGAGCAGTTCTTC.

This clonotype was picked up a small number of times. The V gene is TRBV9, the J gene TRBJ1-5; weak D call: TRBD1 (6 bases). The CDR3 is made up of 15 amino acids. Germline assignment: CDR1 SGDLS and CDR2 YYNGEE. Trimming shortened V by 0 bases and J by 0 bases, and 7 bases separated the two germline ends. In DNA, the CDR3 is TGTGCCAGCAGCGTAGAAGGGGGTAGCAATCAGCCCCAGCATTTT. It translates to CASSVEGGSNQPQHF.